The 21 T cell receptor beta chains reported below all come from one sample, sequenced in a study of cytomegalovirus exposure and HLA in healthy donors. PCR used 60 Vbeta primers and 13 Jbeta primers. Sequencing was performed with immunoSEQ multiplex PCR; in TCRdb, only in-frame clones are kept and a portion is missing. Of over 150,000 clones in the sample, around 80% are singletons; the top ten hold 4.9%. Specimen: PBMCs. The receptors derive from a male donor in good health and CMV-seronegative.

The chain is built from TRBV28 and TRBJ2-5, with 12 positions matching TRBD2. The last part of the DNA fits TRBJ2-7 better; the J call may be wrong. This CDR3 is 14 amino acids long. In germline, CDR1 is MDHEN, CDR2 SYDVKM. The CDR3 DNA follows: TGTGCCAGCAGGCGACTAGCGGGAGTATCCGAGCAGTACTTC. This translates into CASRRLAGVSEQYF.

CDR3 nucleotide sequence: TGCGCCAGCAGCCAAGATAGAGCGAGGATGGGCGAGCAGTACTTC. It specifies CASSQDRARMGEQYF. The gene calls are TRBV4-3 and TRBJ2-7, with no clear D. CDR3 length equals 15 residues. The V end was cut by 0 bases, the J end by 6 bases, with 15 bases between. Per germline, CDR1 LGHNA and CDR2 YSLEER.

The gene calls are TRBV5-5 and TRBJ1-1; D call uncertain. Germline lookup yields CDR1 SGHKS and CDR2 YYEKEE (reference sequence). Trimming removed 6 bases at V and 1 base at J, with 13 bases between. CDR3 length: 14 amino acids. The CDR3 loop is CASTLDISNTEAFF. CDR3 coding DNA: TGTGCCAGCACCCTCGACATCTCGAACACTGAAGCTTTCTTT.

The V and J genes are TRBV2 and TRBJ2-5, with 8 bases aligning to TRBD2. This CDR3 spans 15 amino acids. Germline V gives CDR1 SNHLY, CDR2 FYNNEI. Germline trimming cut 4 bases from V and 5 bases from J; bases unmatched to any gene: 9. This CDR3 reads CASSASGGGGETQYF. CDR3 DNA sequence: TGTGCCAGCAGTGCGAGCGGGGGAGGAGGGGAGACCCAGTACTTC.

This clone showed up just a few times. The genes are TRBV6-1 and TRBJ2-1; 9 bases map to TRBD2. With 7 bases clipped from V and 9 bases from J, the junction kept 13 bases outside the gene matches. CDR1 is MNHNS and CDR2 is SASEGT in the germline V gene. The CDR3 is made up of 15 amino acids. The CDR3 bases are TGTGCCAGCAAGTTAGCGGGGGCGCCTCAGAGTGAGCAGTTCTTC. Amino acid sequence: CASKLAGAPQSEQFF.

This chain's CDR3 is CASRGTGLVEQYF. The CDR3 DNA reads as TGTGCCAGCAGGGGGACAGGGTTGGTCGAGCAGTACTTC. The gene calls are TRBV28 and TRBJ2-7; 9 positions agree with TRBD1. The J segment lost 6 bases and the V segment lost 6 bases, leaving 6 bases of the junction unmatched. In germline, CDR1 is MDHEN, CDR2 SYDVKM. The CDR3 runs 13 residues.

The gene calls are TRBV7-8 and TRBJ1-4, with 8 nucleotides matching TRBD1. Germline CDR1 reads SGHVS; CDR2 reads FQNEAQ. There are 15 residues in the CDR3. The ends lost 4 bases at V and 8 bases at J; junction bases unmatched: 9. The CDR3 spells CASSSLGQGGEKLFF. Here the CDR3 DNA reads TGTGCCAGCAGCTCACTCGGACAGGGAGGCGAAAAACTGTTTTTT.

The table lists this clone with a count of one. V gene TRBV5-1 combines with J gene TRBJ2-7; weak D call: TRBD2 (6 bases). The CDR3 sequence is 13 residues long. Germline values: CDR1 SGHRS, CDR2 YFSETQ. V was cut by 4 bases and J by 5 bases, with 13 bases left in between. The chain's CDR3 is CASSRRGSDEQYF. The CDR3 region has the DNA TGCGCCAGCAGCCGCCGGGGGAGCGACGAGCAGTACTTC.

V usage is TRBV7-9 and J usage is TRBJ2-7; 11 bases line up with TRBD2. The J segment lost 1 base and the V segment lost 5 bases, leaving 10 bases of the junction unmatched. CDR3 length: 17 amino acids. Germline V gives CDR1 SEHNR, CDR2 FQNEAQ (reference sequence). As DNA, the CDR3 is TGTGCCAGCAGCCCTCCTAGCGGGAGGCCCCGTTCCTACGAGCAGTACTTC. As protein: CASSPPSGRPRSYEQYF.

The CDR3 reads CASSVTGGPYNEQFF. CDR3 sequence (DNA): TGTGCCAGCAGCGTTACGGGGGGGCCCTACAATGAGCAGTTCTTC. This chain joins TRBV9 and TRBJ2-1; 8 nucleotides align to TRBD2. The CDR3 runs to 15 residues. Per germline, CDR1 SGDLS and CDR2 YYNGEE. J was trimmed by 2 bases and V by 2 bases; bases with no gene match: 3.

The CDR3 loop is CASSLVAQSSYNEQFF. In DNA, the CDR3 is TGTGCCAGCAGCTTAGTTGCACAGAGCTCCTACAATGAGCAGTTCTTC. The V and J genes are TRBV7-8 and TRBJ2-1; no reliable D call. V was clipped by 1 base and J by 0 bases, with 10 bases between them. Per the germline V gene, CDR1 is SGHVS and CDR2 is FQNEAQ. The CDR3 is made up of 16 amino acids.

This clone was detected only a few times. The gene calls are TRBV19 and TRBJ2-5, with 12 bases aligning to TRBD1. The CDR3 covers 14 residues. The V segment lost 7 bases and the J segment 5 bases; nucleotides outside the gene matches: 5. Germline V gene lookup returns CDR1 LNHDA and CDR2 SQIVND (reference sequence). The CDR3, as DNA: TGTGCCAGTAAGGGACAGGGGGCATGGGAGACCCAGTACTTC. Amino acids: CASKGQGAWETQYF.

The chain joins TRBV6-4 to TRBJ2-2; the match to TRBD1 covers 8 bases. The CDR3 contains 15 residues. The V and J ends lost 4 bases and 6 bases, in that order; junction bases with no gene match: 7. The V gene's germline CDR1 is MRHNA and CDR2 SNTAGT. CDR3 sequence reads: CASSVSGQGSGELFF. CDR3 bases: TGTGCCAGCAGTGTTTCAGGACAGGGATCCGGGGAGCTGTTTTTT.

The V call is TRBV11-2, the J call TRBJ1-1, with 8 bases identical to TRBD1. Germline trimming cut 4 bases from V and 4 bases from J; bases unmatched to any gene: 5. The CDR3 contains 14 residues. Germline V gene data show CDR1 as SGHAT and CDR2 as FQNNGV. CDR3 bases: TGTGCCAGCAGCTATCCACAGGGGGGCACTGAAGCTTTCTTT. Residues: CASSYPQGGTEAFF.

The rearrangement joins TRBV6-5 to TRBJ1-1; D remains unclear. This CDR3 region has 13 residues. Trimming shortened V by 4 bases and J by 11 bases, and 17 bases separated the two germline ends. Germline V gives CDR1 MNHEY, CDR2 SVGAGI. The DNA for the CDR3 is TGTGCCAGCAGTTCCGTGACTCTTGTCGGGGCTTTCTTT. It is translated as CASSSVTLVGAFF.

A few counts support this clone. This chain uses TRBV6-1 with TRBJ1-4, with D perhaps TRBD1 (6 bases). CDR1 is MNHNS, CDR2 SASEGT, per germline. Trimming stripped 9 bases from V and 10 bases from J, with 18 bases between. This CDR3 is 13 amino acids long. CDR3 protein: CASGAGVKGKLFF. In DNA, the CDR3 is TGTGCCAGTGGGGCAGGGGTTAAAGGAAAACTGTTTTTT.

The chain recombines TRBV27 with TRBJ2-7; TRBD2 agrees at 9 bases. The V segment lost 5 bases and the J segment 5 bases; nucleotides outside the gene matches: 10. From germline, CDR1 is MNHEY and CDR2 SMNVEV (reference sequence). This CDR3 has 15 residues. The CDR3 coding sequence is TGTGCCAGCAGTGCCAACCCGGGACTAGCAAACGAGCAGTACTTC. This sequence encodes CASSANPGLANEQYF.

The chain joins TRBV7-9 to TRBJ2-7, with D possibly matching TRBD1 (6 bases). Between the trimmed V and J ends, which lost 4 bases and 4 bases, there was a span of 17 bases. Germline V lookup: CDR1 SEHNR, CDR2 FQNEAQ (reference sequence). This CDR3 region has 15 residues. The CDR3 nucleotides read TGTGCCAGCAGCTCTCAGGGGCCCCGCGGGTACGAGCAGTACTTC. Residues: CASSSQGPRGYEQYF.

This clone was found a few times. V and J are TRBV5-8 and TRBJ1-2; D is unresolved. Between the trimmed V and J ends, which lost 4 bases and 1 base, there was a span of 11 bases. This CDR3 is 14 amino acids long. Looked up from germline, CDR1 is SGHTS and CDR2 is YDEGEE. CDR3 sequence (DNA): TGTGCCAGCAGCCGGGAGGCACTTAACTATGGCTACACCTTC. It yields the protein CASSREALNYGYTF.

This chain connects TRBV10-3 to TRBJ2-5; the match to TRBD1 covers 8 bases. The length of the CDR3 is 14 residues. V lost 5 bases and J lost 1; bases outside the gene matches: 3. Germline values: CDR1 ENHRY, CDR2 SYGVKD. The CDR3 bases are TGTGCCATCAGTATAGGACAGGGCCAAGAGACCCAGTACTTC. Translated: CAISIGQGQETQYF.

The V gene is TRBV5-1, the J gene TRBJ2-7; TRBD2 matches at 9 bases. This CDR3 has 14 amino acids. J gave up 5 bases and V 1 base, and 4 bases lay outside the gene matches. Germline CDR1 reads SGHRS; CDR2 reads YFSETQ. In DNA, the CDR3 is TGCGCCAGCAGCTTGTCCGGGACTAGCAACGAGCAGTACTTC. Its translation is CASSLSGTSNEQYF.